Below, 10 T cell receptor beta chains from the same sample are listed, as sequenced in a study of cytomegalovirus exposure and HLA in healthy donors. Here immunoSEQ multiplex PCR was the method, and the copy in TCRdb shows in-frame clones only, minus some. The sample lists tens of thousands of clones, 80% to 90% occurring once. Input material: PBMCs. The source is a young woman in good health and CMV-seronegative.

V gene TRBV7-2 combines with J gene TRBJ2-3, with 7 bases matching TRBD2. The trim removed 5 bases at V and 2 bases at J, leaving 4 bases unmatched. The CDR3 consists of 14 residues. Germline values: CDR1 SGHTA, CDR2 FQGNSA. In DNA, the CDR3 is TGTGCCAGCAGCCCCACTAGCGACACAGATACGCAGTATTTT. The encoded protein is CASSPTSDTDTQYF.

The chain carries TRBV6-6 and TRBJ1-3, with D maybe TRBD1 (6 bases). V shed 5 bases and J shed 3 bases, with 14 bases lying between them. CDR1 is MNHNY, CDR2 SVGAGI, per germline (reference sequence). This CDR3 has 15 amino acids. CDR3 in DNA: TGTGCCAGCAGTCGAGGGGGGGAGGGTGGAAACACCATATATTTT. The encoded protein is CASSRGGEGGNTIYF.

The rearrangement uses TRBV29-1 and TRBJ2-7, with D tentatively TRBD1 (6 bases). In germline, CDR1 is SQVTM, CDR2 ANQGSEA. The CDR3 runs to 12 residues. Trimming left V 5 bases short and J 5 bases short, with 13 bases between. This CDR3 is CSVSYRADEQYF. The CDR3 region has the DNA TGCAGCGTTTCCTACAGGGCCGACGAGCAGTACTTC.

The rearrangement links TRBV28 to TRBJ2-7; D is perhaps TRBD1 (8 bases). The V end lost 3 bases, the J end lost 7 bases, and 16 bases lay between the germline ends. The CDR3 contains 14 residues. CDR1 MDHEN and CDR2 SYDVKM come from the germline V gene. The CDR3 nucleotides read TGTGCCAGCAGTTTCACAGGGGGGGGCGGGGAGCAGTACTTC. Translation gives CASSFTGGGGEQYF.

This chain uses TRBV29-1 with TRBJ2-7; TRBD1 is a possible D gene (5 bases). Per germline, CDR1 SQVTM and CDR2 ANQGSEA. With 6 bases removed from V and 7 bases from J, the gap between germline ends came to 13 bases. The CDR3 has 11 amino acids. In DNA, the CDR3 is TGCAGCGTCAGTTGGGGCCGAGAGCAGTACTTC. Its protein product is CSVSWGREQYF.

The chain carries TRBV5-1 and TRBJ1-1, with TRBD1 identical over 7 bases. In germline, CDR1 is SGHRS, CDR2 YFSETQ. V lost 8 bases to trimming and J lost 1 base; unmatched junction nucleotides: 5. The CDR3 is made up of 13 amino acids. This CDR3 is CASWNRGNTEAFF. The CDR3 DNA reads TGCGCCAGTTGGAACAGGGGGAACACTGAAGCTTTCTTT. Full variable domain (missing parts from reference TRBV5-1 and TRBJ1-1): KAGVTQTPRYLIKTRGQQVTLSCSPISGHRSVSWYQQTPGQGLQFLFEYFSETQRNKGNFPGRFSGRQFSNSRSEMNVSTLELGDSALYLCASWNRGNTEAFFGQGTRLTVV.

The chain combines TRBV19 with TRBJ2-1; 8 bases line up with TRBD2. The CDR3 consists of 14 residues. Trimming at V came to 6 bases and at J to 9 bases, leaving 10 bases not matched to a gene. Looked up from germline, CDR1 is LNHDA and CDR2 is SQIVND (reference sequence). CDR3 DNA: TGTGCCAGTAGCCAACGGGGGGGCCGGGTTGAGCAGTTCTTC. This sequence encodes CASSQRGGRVEQFF.

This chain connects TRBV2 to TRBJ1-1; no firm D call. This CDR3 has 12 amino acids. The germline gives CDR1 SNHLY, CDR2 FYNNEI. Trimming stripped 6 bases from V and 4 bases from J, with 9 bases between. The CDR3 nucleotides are TGTGCCAGCAGAAAAGAGGGCACTGAAGCTTTCTTT. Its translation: CASRKEGTEAFF.

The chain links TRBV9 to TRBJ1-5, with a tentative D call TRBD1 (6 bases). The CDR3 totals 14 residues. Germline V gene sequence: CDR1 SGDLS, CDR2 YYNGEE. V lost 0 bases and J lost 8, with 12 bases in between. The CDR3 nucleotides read TGTGCCAGCAGCGTAGTCCCAGGGGAAGAGCCCCAGCATTTT. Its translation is CASSVVPGEEPQHF.

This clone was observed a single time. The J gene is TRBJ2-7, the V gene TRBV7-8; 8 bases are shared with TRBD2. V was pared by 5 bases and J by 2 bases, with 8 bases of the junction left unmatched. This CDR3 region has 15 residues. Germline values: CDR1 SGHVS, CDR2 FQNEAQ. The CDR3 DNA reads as TGTGCCAGCAGCACACCGGCGGGACTAGCCTACGAGCAGTACTTC. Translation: CASSTPAGLAYEQYF.